These T cell receptor beta chains were read from a single sample in a study of breast tumors, draining lymph nodes, adjacent tissues. TCRdb re-derived calls from the multiplex PCR reads in MiXCR, one entry per CDR3 protein. The table has about 270,000 distinct CDR3 sequences, over 30% seen once. Sequenced sample: axillary lymph node tissue. The receptors were sampled from a female donor with breast cancer. Some clones in this sample may be carry-over from other donors' samples. Each CDR3 is given with its conserved first and last residue. The D gene is left open where the match is weak. A row's size may be missing; if present it is once, few, many or a size class.

j_call clone_size d_call v_call cdr3_nt cdr3_aa
TRBJ1-2 many - TRBV9 TGTGCCAGCAGCCCCCGGGACCACGATCGGGCTCCCTATGGCTACACCTTC CASSPRDHDRAPYGYTF
TRBJ2-1 many - TRBV12-3/TRBV12-4 TGTGCCAGCAGTTTCGGCCCCCAGGGGAATGAGCAGTTCTTC CASSFGPQGNEQFF
TRBJ1-3 many - TRBV15 TGTGCCACCAGCCCCCAGGTGGTTGGAAACACCATATATTTT CATSPQVVGNTIYF
TRBJ2-7 - TRBD2 TRBV27 TGTGCCAGCAGTTTATTGGGAGGGCCCTCGCGCGAGCAGTACTTC CASSLLGGPSREQYF
TRBJ2-2 once - TRBV12-3/TRBV12-4 TGTGCCAGCAGTTTACTCACGGGACCGCAGAACACCGGGGAGCTGTTTTTT CASSLLTGPQNTGELFF
TRBJ2-3 many - TRBV12-3/TRBV12-4 TGTGCCAGCAGTTTCGGACTGAGCACAGATACGCAGTATTTT CASSFGLSTDTQYF
TRBJ1-2 many - TRBV6-5 TGTGCCAGCAGTTATCCGGGAGCTCTTTATGGCTACACCTTC CASSYPGALYGYTF
TRBJ2-1 - TRBD2 TRBV6-4 TGTGCCAGCAGTAAAGAAAGACTAGCGGGAGGTCCACCCCGCAATGAGCAGTTCTTC CASSKERLAGGPPRNEQFF
TRBJ2-1 many - TRBV6-1 TGTGCCAGCAGTGACTCGGCTTACAATGAGCAGTTCTTC CASSDSAYNEQFF
TRBJ1-4 many TRBD1 TRBV7-9 TGTGCCAGCAGCCGAGGACAGGGTCTCGGTGAAAAACTGTTTTTT CASSRGQGLGEKLFF
TRBJ2-1 many - TRBV24-1 TGTGCCACCAGTGACTCTGACGAGAATGAGCAGTTCTTC CATSDSDENEQFF
TRBJ1-1 - TRBD1 TRBV12-3/TRBV12-4 TGTGCCAGTCAGGGGACAGGGACTAACACTGAAGCTTTCTTT CASQGTGTNTEAFF
TRBJ2-3 few TRBD2 TRBV4-1 TGCGCCAGCAGCCAGGGGGTTACTAGCGGGAGGGCTCAGTCCCTCACAGATACGCAGTATTTT CASSQGVTSGRAQSLTDTQYF
TRBJ2-5 - TRBD1 TRBV19 TGTGCCAGTAGACCGACAGGGGGCGCAGAGACCCAGTACTTC CASRPTGGAETQYF
TRBJ2-3 many TRBD2 TRBV7-2 TGTGCCAGCAGCTTTAGGGCGAGCGGGGCTAGCACAGATACGCAGTATTTT CASSFRASGASTDTQYF
TRBJ2-7 once TRBD2 TRBV10-3 TGTGCCAACATACTAGCGGGAGTCCACGAGCAGTACTTC CANILAGVHEQYF
TRBJ2-7 once - TRBV3-1 TGTACCAGCAGCCAAGATCCAGTTAACTACGAGCAGTACTTC CTSSQDPVNYEQYF
TRBJ2-1 many - TRBV27 TGTGCCAGCAGTCTGAGTGGGAGCTTGTATGAGCAGTTCTTC CASSLSGSLYEQFF
TRBJ2-5 - TRBD2 TRBV19 TGTGCCAGCTCAACAACTAGCGGAGGTTCCCGAGAGACCCAGTACTTC CASSTTSGGSRETQYF
TRBJ2-5 - - TRBV20-1 TGCAGTGCTCGCCGCCCTACAGGCGGGACTGGCCAAGAGACCCAGTACTTC CSARRPTGGTGQETQYF
TRBJ2-7 many TRBD2 TRBV15 TGTGCCACCAGCAGTGAGTTTCCGGGACTAGCGGGAGGAAGCTCCTACGAGCAGTACTTC CATSSEFPGLAGGSSYEQYF
TRBJ1-2 many - TRBV12-3/TRBV12-4 TGTGCCAGCAGTTTAAACCTCCAGGGGATAACTGGCTACACCTTC CASSLNLQGITGYTF
TRBJ2-3 - TRBD2 TRBV14 TGTGCCAGCAGCCAAGACGGGGGGAAGGGGACAGATACGCAGTATTTT CASSQDGGKGTDTQYF
TRBJ2-3 many - TRBV24-1 TGTGCCACCAGTGTAACAGATACGCAGTATTTT CATSVTDTQYF
TRBJ2-4 - TRBD1 TRBV12-3/TRBV12-4 TGTGCCAGCAGTCGCCAGGGGGATCTAAACATTCAGTACTTC CASSRQGDLNIQYF
TRBJ2-1 many TRBD2 TRBV20-1 TGCAGTGCGTCCACTAGCGGGAGAACCCTCAATGAGCAGTTCTTC CSASTSGRTLNEQFF
TRBJ2-7 many - TRBV4-3 TGCGCCAGCAGCCAGGGGAGGCGGTACGAGCAGTACTTC CASSQGRRYEQYF
TRBJ2-7 many TRBD1 TRBV7-8 TGTGCCAGCAGCCACGGGACAGGATCCTACGAGCAGTACTTC CASSHGTGSYEQYF
TRBJ2-1 - - TRBV12-3/TRBV12-4 TGTGCCAGCAACATTAACCCCGGACCAGCGGAGAGAAGGTCCTACAATGAGCAGTTCTTC CASNINPGPAERRSYNEQFF
TRBJ2-5 - TRBD1 TRBV9 TGTGCCAGCAGCGTAGCGGTTGGGACAGGGGGAGGAGAGACCCAGTACTTC CASSVAVGTGGGETQYF